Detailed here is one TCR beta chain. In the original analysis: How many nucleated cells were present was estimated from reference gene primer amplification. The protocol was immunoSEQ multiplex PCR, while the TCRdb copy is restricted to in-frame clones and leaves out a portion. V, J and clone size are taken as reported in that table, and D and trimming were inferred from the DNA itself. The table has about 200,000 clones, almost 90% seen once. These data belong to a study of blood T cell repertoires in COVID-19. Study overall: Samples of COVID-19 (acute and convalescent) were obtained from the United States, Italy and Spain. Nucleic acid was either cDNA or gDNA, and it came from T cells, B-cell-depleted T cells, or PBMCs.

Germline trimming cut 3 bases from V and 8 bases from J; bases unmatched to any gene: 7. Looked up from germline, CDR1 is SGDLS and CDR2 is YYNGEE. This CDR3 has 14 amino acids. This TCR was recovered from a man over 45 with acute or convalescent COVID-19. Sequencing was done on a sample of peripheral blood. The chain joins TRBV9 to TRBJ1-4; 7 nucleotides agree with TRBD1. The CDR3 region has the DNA TGTGCCAGCAGCGGATACAGGGGTCGGGAAAAACTGTTTTTT. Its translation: CASSGYRGREKLFF.